This passage covers 17 T cell receptor beta chains from one sample sequenced in a study of shared T cell receptors in the human thymus (dated by TCRdb to about 2021). Library construction relied on the immunoSEQ multiplex PCR assay. TCRdb limited this immuneACCESS table to in-frame rearrangements with V and J called. A share of clones is missing; checked studies link under half to unresolved V genes, and the rest is unexplained. The sample includes 500,000 to 850,000 clones, with 87% observed a single time. Of the sample, about 0.0094% falls within the top ten clones. This sample also belongs to another study, concerning human thymus T cells.

Sequencing used thymocytes. The receptors shown here come from a boy under two years old with a congenital heart defect. Donor details come from another sample of the same person, matched by shared clones.

The V and J genes are TRBV4-2 and TRBJ2-1; D gene uncertain. Germline V gene data show CDR1 as LGHNA and CDR2 as YNFKEQ. V was shortened by 2 bases and J by 10 bases, with 12 bases between the two germline ends. CDR3 length: 13 residues. The CDR3 spells CASSQQKLLEQFF. DNA of the CDR3: TGTGCCAGCAGCCAACAAAAGCTTCTAGAGCAGTTCTTC.

This clone was recorded a few times. The CDR3 sequence: CASSKGLKLFF. Written as DNA, the CDR3 is TGTGCCAGTAGTAAGGGGCTAAAACTGTTTTTT. V and J are TRBV19 and TRBJ1-4, with a tentative D call TRBD1 (5 bases). The V and J ends lost 4 bases and 10 bases respectively, with 7 bases between them. The CDR3 consists of 11 residues. Germline V CDR1 and CDR2: LNHDA, SQIVND (reference sequence).

V is TRBV6-4 and J is TRBJ2-7, with 9 positions matching TRBD1. This CDR3 is built from 14 residues. V lost 11 bases, J lost 0 bases, and 8 bases stayed unmatched. Per germline, CDR1 MRHNA and CDR2 SNTAGT. The CDR3 bases are TGTGCCCGGACTACAGGGGGCGCCTCCTACGAGCAGTACTTC. Encoded protein: CARTTGGASYEQYF.

As concerns this clone: The same CDR3 also results from other DNA sequences found in this sample. The chain carries TRBV27 and TRBJ1-4; 7 bases map to TRBD1. CDR3 length equals 14 residues. Germline V gene lookup returns CDR1 MNHEY and CDR2 SMNVEV (reference sequence). Trimming removed 4 bases from V and 4 bases from J; junction bases left unmatched: 3. The chain's CDR3 is CASSSGTVNEKLFF. The CDR3 nucleotides are TGTGCCAGCAGTTCCGGGACAGTTAATGAAAAACTGTTTTTT.

This clone was observed a handful of times. V usage is TRBV6-1 and J usage is TRBJ2-7, with TRBD1 identical over 8 bases. Losses at the gene ends were 4 bases for V and 5 bases for J; bases not matched to a gene: 7. The CDR3 covers 14 residues. CDR1 is MNHNS and CDR2 is SASEGT in the germline V gene. The CDR3 is CASSGRTGLDEQYF. For the CDR3, the DNA is TGTGCCAGCAGTGGTCGGACAGGGCTGGACGAGCAGTACTTC.

This chain links TRBV4-2 with TRBJ2-2, with 8 nucleotides matching TRBD2. V trimming: 0 bases; J trimming: 6 bases; junction bases outside the gene matches: 6. The CDR3 spans 16 residues. In germline, CDR1 is LGHNA, CDR2 YNFKEQ. The CDR3 protein is CASSQDPGGLAGELFF. CDR3 nucleotide sequence: TGTGCCAGCAGCCAAGATCCGGGGGGGCTGGCCGGGGAGCTGTTTTTT.

The chain recombines TRBV4-2 with TRBJ1-3; weak D call: TRBD1 (5 bases). Trimming removed 0 bases from V and 5 bases from J, with 17 bases in between. Germline loops: CDR1 LGHNA, CDR2 YNFKEQ. The CDR3 runs 17 residues. The CDR3 region has the DNA TGTGCCAGCAGCCAAGAAAGAGTCAGCTCAGGGAGAAACACCATATATTTT. It encodes CASSQERVSSGRNTIYF.

The chain employs TRBV28 and TRBJ2-7; 12 bases are shared with TRBD1. Unmatched junction bases numbered 14, after V lost 7 bases and J lost 7 bases. The CDR3 runs 16 residues. From germline, CDR1 is MDHEN and CDR2 SYDVKM. For the CDR3, the DNA is TGTGCCAGCAATCCACCTGGGGGACAGGGGGCACAAGAGCAGTACTTC. This sequence encodes CASNPPGGQGAQEQYF.

This clone was counted only a few times. This chain joins TRBV7-9 and TRBJ1-2, with 10 nucleotides matching TRBD1. The germline CDR1 and CDR2 sequences are SEHNR and FQNEAQ (reference sequence). Trimming removed 2 bases from V and 3 bases from J; junction bases left unmatched: 3. This CDR3 comprises 15 residues. The CDR3 loop is CASSLPDRGYYGYTF. CDR3 nucleotide sequence: TGTGCCAGCAGCTTACCGGACAGGGGGTACTATGGCTACACCTTC.

This chain links TRBV9 with TRBJ1-2; TRBD1 matches at 8 bases. V dropped 5 bases and J dropped 4; count of bases not matched to a gene: 1. Germline CDR1 is SGDLS and CDR2 is YYNGEE. The CDR3 contains 12 residues. The CDR3 region is CASRTGAYGYTF. The CDR3, as DNA: TGTGCCAGCAGGACAGGGGCCTATGGCTACACCTTC. The entire variable domain, with the rest obtained from reference TRBV9 and TRBJ1-2, is as follows: DSGVTQTPKHLITATGQRVTLRCSPRSGDLSVYWYQQSLDQGLQFLIQYYNGEERAKGNILERFSAQQFPDLHSELNLSSLELGDSALYFCASRTGAYGYTFGSGTRLTVV.

The V and J genes are TRBV28 and TRBJ2-1; a weak D match, TRBD1 (8 bases). Germline V lookup: CDR1 MDHEN, CDR2 SYDVKM. Trimming stripped 3 bases from V and 7 bases from J, with 13 bases between. This CDR3 spans 14 amino acids. CDR3 sequence reads: CASSLSQGGNEQFF. CDR3 nucleotides: TGTGCCAGCAGTTTGTCACAGGGGGGGAATGAGCAGTTCTTC.

The chain joins TRBV11-2 to TRBJ2-5; possibly TRBD2 for D (5 bases). Germline V gives CDR1 SGHAT, CDR2 FQNNGV. This CDR3 contains 13 residues. V was shortened by 0 bases and J by 4 bases, with 6 bases between the two germline ends. The CDR3, as DNA: TGTGCCAGCAGCTTAGATCGGGGAGAGACCCAGTACTTC. Its translation: CASSLDRGETQYF.

The genes are TRBV11-2 and TRBJ2-7; tentatively, D is TRBD1 (8 bases). CDR1 and CDR2 from the germline V gene are SGHAT and FQNNGV. Trimming cost V 1 base and J 6 bases, with 19 bases left between them. CDR3 length: 16 amino acids. CDR3 nucleotides: TGTGCCAGCAGCTTAGTGCGGCGACAGGGGAGGGCCGAGCAGTACTTC. Translated, it gives CASSLVRRQGRAEQYF.

The gene calls are TRBV10-3 and TRBJ1-3; D gene ambiguous. V lost 5 bases and J lost 0, with 14 bases in between. CDR3 length: 16 amino acids. Germline V gene sequence: CDR1 ENHRY, CDR2 SYGVKD. The CDR3 region has the DNA TGTGCCATCAGTCCAGCGGCGGACCACTCTGGAAACACCATATATTTT. This translates into CAISPAADHSGNTIYF.

V usage is TRBV14 and J usage is TRBJ1-2; 9 bases align to TRBD1. The CDR3 covers 15 residues. V gave up 4 bases and J gave up 1 base; unmatched junction bases: 4. Germline loops: CDR1 SGHDN, CDR2 FVKESK. In DNA, the CDR3 is TGTGCCAGCAGCCTCGGGACAGGGCTTAACTATGGCTACACCTTC. Translating it yields CASSLGTGLNYGYTF.

This chain uses TRBV4-3 with TRBJ2-4; TRBD2 might be the D (6 bases). This CDR3 spans 16 amino acids. The germline gives CDR1 LGHNA, CDR2 YSLEER. V lost 0 bases and J lost 2, with 11 bases in between. In nucleotides, the CDR3 is TGCGCCAGCAGCCAAGACCCCGGACTACCCAAAAACATTCAGTACTTC. Protein: CASSQDPGLPKNIQYF.

The gene calls are TRBV19 and TRBJ1-2, with unresolved D. This CDR3 is 11 amino acids long. Trimming cost V 6 bases and J 5 bases, with 7 bases left between them. Germline loops: CDR1 LNHDA, CDR2 SQIVND (reference sequence). The CDR3 region has the DNA TGTGCCAGTAGGAACTTATATGGCTACACCTTC. Translated: CASRNLYGYTF. Based on the CDR3 plus reference TRBV19 and TRBJ1-2, the full variable domain is DGGITQSPKYLFRKEGQNVTLSCEQNLNHDAMYWYRQDPGQGLRLIYYSQIVNDFQKGDIAEGYSVSREKKESFPLTVTSAQKNPTAFYLCASRNLYGYTFGSGTRLTVV.